A selection of T cell receptor beta chains follows, all from one sample in a study of control samples from healthy donors and cancer patients. Here immunoSEQ multiplex PCR was the method, and the copy in TCRdb shows in-frame clones only, minus some. The table includes some 150,000 clones, more than 80% detected once. Sequenced material: blood. The receptors originated from a man between 18 and 29 years old in good health. Both conserved end residues are part of each CDR3. A D gene is named only where the DNA matches it firmly. The listing skips clone size in some rows; elsewhere it reads once, few, many or a size class.

clone_size j_call v_call d_call cdr3_aa cdr3_nt
. TRBJ1-1 TRBV29-1 . CSGSTADTEAFF TGCAGCGGCTCGACGGCGGACACTGAAGCTTTCTTT
. TRBJ2-5 TRBV10-2 TRBD1 CASSVQGVGETQYF TGCGCCAGCAGTGTACAGGGGGTCGGAGAGACCCAGTACTTC
. TRBJ2-7 TRBV7-7 . CASSLSPGSYEQYF TGTGCCAGCAGCTTATCACCAGGGTCCTACGAGCAGTACTTC
. TRBJ2-7 TRBV10-3 . CAISGQGYEQYF TGTGCCATCAGTGGGCAGGGCTACGAGCAGTACTTC
once TRBJ2-1 TRBV6-5 . CASSSPGLYNEQFF TGTGCCAGCAGTTCCCCGGGACTTTACAATGAGCAGTTCTTC
. TRBJ1-1 TRBV4-2 TRBD1 CASSPNGQGGMNTEAFF TGTGCCAGCAGCCCCAATGGACAGGGGGGGATGAACACTGAAGCTTTCTTT
. TRBJ1-1 TRBV7-9 . CASSLSGPVGAFF TGTGCCAGCAGCTTATCAGGACCCGTCGGGGCTTTCTTT
. TRBJ1-1 TRBV18 . CASSPYQNTEAFF TGTGCCAGCTCACCTTACCAAAACACTGAAGCTTTCTTT
. TRBJ1-5 TRBV19 . CASSIEAGGNQPQHF TGTGCCAGTAGTATTGAGGCAGGGGGCAATCAGCCCCAGCATTTT
. TRBJ2-1 TRBV7-3 TRBD2 CASSLTLAGGEQFF TGTGCCAGCAGCTTAACGCTAGCGGGGGGCGAGCAGTTCTTC
. TRBJ2-5 TRBV7-3 TRBD2 CASSLEGGETQYF TGTGCCAGCAGCTTAGAGGGAGGGGAGACCCAGTACTTC
. TRBJ2-7 TRBV7-9 . CASSLVSYEQYF TGTGCCAGCAGCTTAGTTTCCTACGAGCAGTACTTC
. TRBJ1-2 TRBV6-5 . CASKLRTNYGYTF TGTGCCAGCAAGCTGAGGACGAACTATGGCTACACCTTC
few TRBJ1-1 TRBV2 . CASSGPAEAFF TGTGCCAGCAGTGGTCCGGCTGAAGCTTTCTTT
once TRBJ2-7 TRBV20-1 . CSARDSYEQYF TGCAGTGCTAGGGACAGTTACGAGCAGTACTTC
few TRBJ1-2 TRBV5-6 TRBD1 CASSLKGQGGYGYTF TGTGCCAGCAGCTTAAAGGGACAGGGAGGCTATGGCTACACCTTC
few TRBJ2-7 TRBV7-9 . CASSSKGPYEQYF TGTGCCAGCAGTTCGAAGGGTCCCTACGAGCAGTACTTC
. TRBJ1-5 TRBV19 TRBD1 CASIRGGTGEKDQPQHF TGTGCCAGTATCAGAGGGGGGACAGGGGAGAAGGATCAGCCCCAGCATTTT
. TRBJ2-3 TRBV6-2/TRBV6-3 . CASSYRRGGPDTQYF TGTGCCAGCAGTTACAGGAGGGGGGGGCCAGATACGCAGTATTTT
. TRBJ2-3 TRBV7-3 TRBD1 CASSSGQYTDTQYF TGTGCCAGCAGCTCGGGACAGTACACAGATACGCAGTATTTT